This TCR beta chain was obtained from a study of CD8 T cells in ankylosing spondylitis. CDR1 LNHNV and CDR2 YYDKDF come from the germline V gene (reference sequence). The CDR3 contains 15 residues. The V end lost 3 bases, the J end lost 1 base, and 12 bases lay between the germline ends. MiXCR, applied by TCRdb to the 5' RACE reads, yields one record per CDR3 protein. The sample shows about 190,000 distinct CDR3 sequences, 13% of them seen only once. This clonotype was detected many times. The chain combines TRBV15 with TRBJ2-5; D may match TRBD1 or TRBD2 (5 bases each). Material: blood, either unsorted or a sorted T cell fraction (not recorded which). The TCR originated in a female donor with ankylosing spondylitis or in good health (not recorded which). The CDR3 coding sequence is TGTGCCACCAGCAGCTTCAGGGACGGCCAAGAGACCCAGTACTTC. This translates into CATSSFRDGQETQYF.